This entry describes one T cell receptor (beta chain). Antigen unknown. Pregnant or lactating patients were excluded, as were those with uncontrolled infection or other autoimmune disease. Every diagnosis used clinical symptoms, serum thyroxine and TRAb, thyroid ultrasound and orbital computed tomography. In germline, CDR1 is SGHTA, CDR2 FQGTGA. Deletions cut 10 bases from V and 9 bases from J, with 19 bases between. CDR3 length equals 14 residues. The sample is drawn from a study of T cells in Graves' hyperthyroidism and ophthalmopathy. Study findings and constraints: Also found in blood were most expanded thyroid clonotypes above 0.001.

Amplified TCR beta CDR3 regions came from RNA transcripts. The HTBI primer set was used in a first-round RT-PCR of the TCR CDR3. TCRdb independently ran MiXCR on the multiplex PCR reads; one entry per CDR3 protein. The data hold fewer than 650,000 distinct CDR3 sequences, with 46% observed a single time. The V and J genes are TRBV7-3 and TRBJ1-6; no definite D call. This clonotype was obtained from an adult woman with Graves' disease, either hyperthyroidism or ophthalmopathy (not recorded which). The sequencing sample was made of peripheral blood or thyroid tissue (not recorded which). The CDR3 protein is CAISESGVSSPLHF. The CDR3 DNA sequence: TGTGCCATCAGTGAGTCCGGGGTTTCTTCACCCCTCCACTTT. The entire variable domain, with the rest obtained from reference TRBV7-3 and TRBJ1-6, is as follows: GAGVSQTPSNKVTEKGKYVELRCDPISGHTALYWYRQSLGQGPEFLIYFQGTGAADDSGLPNDRFFAVRPEGSVSTLKIQRTERGDSAVYLCAISESGVSSPLHFGNGTRLTVT.